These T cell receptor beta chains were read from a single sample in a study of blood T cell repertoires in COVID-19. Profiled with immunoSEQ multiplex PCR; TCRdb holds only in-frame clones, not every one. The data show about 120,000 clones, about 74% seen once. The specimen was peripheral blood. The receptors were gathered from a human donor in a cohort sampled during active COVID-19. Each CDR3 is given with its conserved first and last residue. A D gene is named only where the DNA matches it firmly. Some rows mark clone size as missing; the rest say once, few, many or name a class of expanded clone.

CDR3: CASKSGTAGNQPQHF
DNA: TGTGCCAGTAAATCCGGGACAGCGGGCAATCAGCCCCAGCATTTT
size: NA
D: TRBD1
J: TRBJ1-5
V: TRBV19

CDR3: CASSAGGSPYEQYF
DNA: TGCGCCAGCAGTGCAGGGGGCAGTCCCTACGAGCAGTACTTC
size: few
D: TRBD1
J: TRBJ2-7
V: TRBV10-1

CDR3: CASSSPGAGNTIYF
DNA: TGTGCCAGCAGCTCCCCGGGGGCTGGAAACACCATATATTTT
size: few
D: NA
J: TRBJ1-3
V: TRBV11-2

CDR3: CASAPGTEDEQYF
DNA: TGTGCCAGCGCGCCCGGGACAGAGGACGAGCAGTACTTC
size: NA
D: TRBD1
J: TRBJ2-7
V: TRBV28

CDR3: CASNLAGLQETQYF
DNA: TGTGCCAGCAATCTAGCGGGTCTGCAAGAGACCCAGTACTTC
size: NA
D: TRBD2
J: TRBJ2-5
V: TRBV7-9

CDR3: CATSDSDRGRTEAFF
DNA: TGTGCCACCAGTGACTCGGACAGGGGGCGAACTGAAGCTTTCTTT
size: NA
D: TRBD1
J: TRBJ1-1
V: TRBV24-1

CDR3: CATSRDRGSGDTQYF
DNA: TGTGCCACCAGCAGAGATCGGGGTAGCGGGGATACGCAGTATTTT
size: NA
D: TRBD2
J: TRBJ2-3
V: TRBV15

CDR3: CASSGGGNSGANVLTF
DNA: TGTGCCAGCAGTGGAGGGGGCAACTCTGGGGCCAACGTCCTGACTTTC
size: NA
D: TRBD1
J: TRBJ2-6
V: TRBV6-4

CDR3: CAISGGTGKYEQYF
DNA: TGTGCCATCAGTGGAGGGACAGGGAAATACGAGCAGTACTTC
size: NA
D: TRBD1
J: TRBJ2-7
V: TRBV10-3

CDR3: CASSIASRRGLQETQYF
DNA: TGTGCCAGTAGTATCGCCTCGCGGCGGGGGTTACAAGAGACCCAGTACTTC
size: NA
D: TRBD2
J: TRBJ2-5
V: TRBV19

CDR3: CASSWKQGPAYEQYF
DNA: TGTGCCAGCAGCTGGAAACAGGGGCCCGCCTACGAGCAGTACTTC
size: NA
D: TRBD1
J: TRBJ2-7
V: TRBV7-8

CDR3: CASSLAPVQGDEQYF
DNA: TGTGCCAGCAGCTTAGCGCCTGTACAGGGGGACGAGCAGTACTTC
size: NA
D: TRBD1
J: TRBJ2-7
V: TRBV7-6

CDR3: CAWGTGSLSYSPLHF
DNA: TGTGCCTGGGGTACAGGCTCACTCTCCTATTCACCCCTCCACTTT
size: NA
D: NA
J: TRBJ1-6
V: TRBV30